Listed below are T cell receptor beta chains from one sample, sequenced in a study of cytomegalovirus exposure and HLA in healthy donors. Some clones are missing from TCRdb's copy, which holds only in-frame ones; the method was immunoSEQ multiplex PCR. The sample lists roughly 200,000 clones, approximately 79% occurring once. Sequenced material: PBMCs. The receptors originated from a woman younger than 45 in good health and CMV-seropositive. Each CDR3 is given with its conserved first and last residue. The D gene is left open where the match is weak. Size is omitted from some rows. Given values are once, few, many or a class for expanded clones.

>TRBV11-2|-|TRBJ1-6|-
TGTGCCAGCAGCCTCCAGGGAGGGAATTCACCCCTCCACTTT
CASSLQGGNSPLHF
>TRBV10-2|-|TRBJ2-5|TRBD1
TGCGCCACCAAGAGAGGGGGCGGAGAGACCCAGTACTTC
CATKRGGGETQYF
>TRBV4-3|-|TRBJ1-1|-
TGCGCCAGCAGCCAGGCCTACAGTAAAGACACTGAAGCTTTCTTT
CASSQAYSKDTEAFF
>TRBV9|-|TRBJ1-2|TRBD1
TGTGCCAGCAGCCTCTCCGGAGGGGACAGGGGGCCTGTTAACTATGGCTACACCTTC
CASSLSGGDRGPVNYGYTF
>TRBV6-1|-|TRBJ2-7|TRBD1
TGTGCCAGCGCCCCGGGGACAGGGAATTTTATTGAGTACTTC
CASAPGTGNFIEYF
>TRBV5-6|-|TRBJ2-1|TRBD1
TGTGCCAGCAGACTCGGACAGGTTTCCTACAATGAGCAGTTCTTC
CASRLGQVSYNEQFF
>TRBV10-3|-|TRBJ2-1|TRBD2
TGTGCCATCAGTGAACCGACTAGCGGGAGGGTCAATGAGCAGTTCTTC
CAISEPTSGRVNEQFF
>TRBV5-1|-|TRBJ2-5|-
TGCGCCAGCAGCTTTCTAACAGGCGGACAAGAGACCCAGTACTTC
CASSFLTGGQETQYF
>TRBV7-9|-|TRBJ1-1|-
TGTGCCAGCAGCTCGTTAATGAACACTGAAGCTTTCTTT
CASSSLMNTEAFF
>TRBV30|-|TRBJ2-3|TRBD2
TGTGCCTGGAGTGTACTGAGCGGGAGGACAGATACGCAGTATTTT
CAWSVLSGRTDTQYF
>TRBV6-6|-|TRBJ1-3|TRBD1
TGTGCCAGCACTAACTCAAAGACAGGGGGAAACACCATATATTTT
CASTNSKTGGNTIYF
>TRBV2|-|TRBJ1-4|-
TGTGCCAGCAGTGTAATTCCTGCAACTAATGAAAAACTGTTTTTT
CASSVIPATNEKLFF
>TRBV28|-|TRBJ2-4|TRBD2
TGTGCCAGCAGTCCCAGACTAGCGGGGGGAAGGTACTTC
CASSPRLAGGRYF
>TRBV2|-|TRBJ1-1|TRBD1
TGTGCCAGCAGGACAGGGGGGGACACTGAAGCTTTCTTT
CASRTGGDTEAFF
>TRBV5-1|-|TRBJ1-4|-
TGCGCCAGCAGCTTTGGGCCAGGGAATGAAAAACTGTTTTTT
CASSFGPGNEKLFF
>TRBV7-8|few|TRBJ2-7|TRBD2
TGTGCCAGCAGCTTAGCGGGCACTAGCGGCTCCGGGTACGAGCAGTACTTC
CASSLAGTSGSGYEQYF
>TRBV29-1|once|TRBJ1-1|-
TGCAGCGTGCGGGCCGACACTGAAGCTTTCTTT
CSVRADTEAFF
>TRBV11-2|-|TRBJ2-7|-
TGTGCCAGCAGCTTATTTCCGACAGCCTCCTACGAGCAGTACTTC
CASSLFPTASYEQYF
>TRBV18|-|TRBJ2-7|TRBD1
TGTGCCAGCTCACCGGGACAGGGGGGCGAGCAGTACTTC
CASSPGQGGEQYF
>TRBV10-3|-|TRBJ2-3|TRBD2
TGTGCCATCAGTGAGTCATTGAGTGGCGGGAGGGTGGCAGATACGCAGTATTTT
CAISESLSGGRVADTQYF
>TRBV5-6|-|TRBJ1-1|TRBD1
TGTGCCAGCAGCTGGGGGACAGCGAACACTGAAGCTTTCTTT
CASSWGTANTEAFF
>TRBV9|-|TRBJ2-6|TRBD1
TGTGCCAGCAGCGTAGTGGGCAGGGGGTCTGGGGCCAACGTCCTGACTTTC
CASSVVGRGSGANVLTF